This TCR beta chain derives from a study of early T cells in non-severe SARS-CoV-2 infection. About the study: Sequenced bulk RNA came from whole blood that was unsorted, and chains were unpaired.

The sample holds a few counts of this clonotype. Germline values: CDR1 SQVTM, CDR2 ANQGSEA. The CDR3 sequence is 17 residues long. Trimming took 1 base from V and 4 from J, leaving 20 bases between them. Attachment of unique molecular identifiers to individual cDNA molecules was performed. TCRdb recomputed calls from the 5' RACE reads with MiXCR, one row per CDR3 protein. This sample has approximately 50,000 distinct CDR3 sequences; 8.5% to 10% occur once, and the top ten carry roughly 8.3%. This chain uses TRBV29-1 with TRBJ2-1, with D unresolved. The TCR was taken from an adult who was a healthcare worker with PCR-confirmed SARS-CoV-2 infection or an uninfected control (not recorded which). The source material was whole blood. The CDR3 loop reads CSVEGLGPPVAYNEQFF. In DNA, the CDR3 is TGCAGCGTTGAAGGTCTAGGGCCACCGGTAGCTTACAATGAGCAGTTCTTC.